These 7 T cell receptor beta chains share one sample of origin, sequenced in a study of T cell repertoires in cytomegalovirus infection. Their recognized antigens are unknown. Via MiXCR, TCRdb re-called the reads, giving one row per CDR3 protein. The sample records some 800,000 distinct CDR3 sequences, less than 35% being singletons. This specimen consisted of cultured CD8+ T cells from PBMCs, obtained from culture after CMV antigen stimulation. Receptor source: a human donor in good health (CMV status not recorded). Some clones in this sample may be carry-over from other donors' samples.

The chain links TRBV7-3 to TRBJ2-1; 8 bases fit TRBD2. The germline V gene encodes CDR1 SGHTA and CDR2 FQGTGA. The J segment lost 8 bases and the V segment lost 5 bases, leaving 8 bases of the junction unmatched. CDR3 length: 14 amino acids. The CDR3 is CASSASGGRDEQFF. The CDR3 DNA sequence: TGTGCCAGCAGCGCCTCGGGAGGGAGGGATGAGCAGTTCTTC.

Only a few counts were recorded for this clonotype. The chain links TRBV7-9 to TRBJ2-5, with D perhaps TRBD2 (6 bases). The ends were cut back, 5 bases at V and 7 bases at J, with 14 bases in the middle. The germline gives CDR1 SEHNR, CDR2 FQNEAQ (reference sequence). The CDR3 has 13 amino acids. The CDR3, as DNA: TGTGCCAGCAGCCATAGCGGTGCGGGGACCCAGTACTTC. Its protein product is CASSHSGAGTQYF. Using reference TRBV7-9 and TRBJ2-5 for the parts outside the CDR3, the full variable domain is DTGVSQNPRHKITKRGQNVTFRCDPISEHNRLYWYRQTLGQGPEFLTYFQNEAQLEKSRLLSDRFSAERPKGSFSTLEIQRTEQGDSAMYLCASSHSGAGTQYFGPGTRLLVL.

The genes are TRBV7-3 and TRBJ2-5; possibly TRBD1 for D (6 bases). The CDR3 contains 15 residues. CDR1 is SGHTA and CDR2 is FQGTGA in the germline V gene. With 7 bases removed from V and 1 base from J, the gap between germline ends came to 16 bases. The CDR3 loop reads CASTSSRDTQETQYF. The CDR3 coding sequence is TGTGCCAGCACCTCCTCCCGGGACACCCAAGAGACCCAGTACTTC.

This clonotype has a handful of counts. The V call is TRBV6-5, the J call TRBJ1-2; the D is unclear. This CDR3 is built from 14 residues. The germline V gene encodes CDR1 MNHEY and CDR2 SVGAGI. Trimming removed 2 bases from V and 1 base from J, with 8 bases in between. CDR3 sequence (DNA): TGTGCCAGCAGTTACGCAGTCAGTAACTATGGCTACACCTTC. Its protein product is CASSYAVSNYGYTF.

This clonotype was counted a few times. The CDR3 loop reads CASGERSGNTIYF. Here the CDR3 DNA reads TGTGCCAGCGGGGAGCGCTCTGGAAACACCATATATTTT. The rearrangement uses TRBV2 and TRBJ1-3; D is unresolved. This CDR3 has 13 residues. CDR1 SNHLY and CDR2 FYNNEI come from the germline V gene. V gave up 8 bases and J gave up 0 bases, with 8 bases separating them. Full variable domain (missing parts from reference TRBV2 and TRBJ1-3): EPEVTQTPSHQVTQMGQEVILRCVPISNHLYFYWYRQILGQKVEFLVSFYNNEISEKSEIFDDQFSVERPDGSNFTLKIRSTKLEDSAMYFCASGERSGNTIYFGEGSWLTVV.

The chain is built from TRBV27 and TRBJ2-2, with 7 bases lining up with TRBD1. The CDR3 has 14 residues. With V trimmed by 5 bases and J by 4 bases, 4 bases remained unmatched. Germline CDR1 is MNHEY and CDR2 is SMNVEV (reference sequence). The CDR3 DNA reads TGTGCCAGCAGTGAAGGGGGCCGCACCGGGGAGCTGTTTTTT. The encoded protein is CASSEGGRTGELFF.

This clonotype has just a few counts. The chain has TRBV28 and TRBJ1-2; D is uncertain. The CDR3 sequence is 15 residues long. The germline CDR1 and CDR2 sequences are MDHEN and SYDVKM. With 7 bases removed from V and 2 bases from J, the gap between germline ends came to 17 bases. The DNA of the CDR3 is TGTGCCAGCACCCTCTTGGGAGGGAGCAACTATGGCTACACCTTC. Protein: CASTLLGGSNYGYTF.